The clone carrying this T cell receptor (beta chain) appeared many times. Its antigen remains unknown. Construction of TCR beta libraries relied on iRepertoire HTBI primers and on Arm-PCR targeting CDR3 regions. TCRdb re-analysed the multiplex PCR reads in MiXCR, keeping a single row per CDR3 protein. This table has about 420,000 distinct CDR3 sequences, 15% to 20% appearing once. The data originate from a study of regulatory T cells in long-lasting Graves disease. Overall study results and limits: The study found lower TCR diversity in persistent Graves' patients than in newly diagnosed ones.

Sample time point: newly diagnosed GD, antithyroid drugs for less than 3 months. PBMC RNA was the source of the TCR library. The data also belong to a second study, concerning T cells in Graves' hyperthyroidism and ophthalmopathy. That publication notes: It was considered stable Graves' hyperthyroidism when ophthalmopathy did not progress within 18 months. The study used the HTBI primer set for a first-round RT-PCR of the TCR CDR3.

The input for sequencing was peripheral blood mononuclear cells (PBMCs), taken at new diagnosis, from a patient treated with antithyroid drugs. The sequence was obtained from a woman aged 18-29 years with Graves disease.

The CDR3 bases are TGTGCCAGCAGCTTATCCGTCCGGGGTCACGAGCAGTACTTC. Translation gives CASSLSVRGHEQYF. This chain connects TRBV7-9 to TRBJ2-7; weak D call: TRBD2 (5 bases). V lost 2 bases and J 5 bases, leaving 13 bases between the germline ends. This CDR3 contains 14 residues. From germline, CDR1 is SEHNR and CDR2 FQNEAQ (reference sequence).